This TCR beta chain was recorded in a study of cytomegalovirus exposure and HLA in healthy donors (dated by TCRdb to the late 2010s). In the study overall: In an earlier analysis of approximately 500 of the donors, around 290 Gb of sequence data and 100 million or so unique TCR beta sequences from about 180 million T cells were reported. An early release that covered some 630 HLA-typed donors contained around 330 gigabases of sequencing data and 70 million to 100 million unique TCR sequences. Of the roughly 410 genotyped donors, less than 85% were placed in the genetic ancestry cluster associated with self-reported Caucasian donors. The aim of the study was to test whether cataloging public T cell receptors could identify signatures of past pathogen exposure. The T cell repertoires of 666 subjects were profiled by immunosequencing and related to cytomegalovirus serostatus. A separate validation cohort of 100 to 150 different subjects was used in addition to the approximately 700-subject first cohort. The study combined high-throughput TCR immunosequencing, statistical association of individual TCRs with disease status, and machine learning to predict cytomegalovirus infection status. In a later analysis, previously published TCR beta repertoires from 550 to 700 donors were re-analyzed and high-resolution HLA genotyping was added so that TCR occurrence patterns could be studied. In the later analysis, no new phenotypic data were used to find candidate immune exposures; instead, reliance was placed on TCR beta sequences and their occurrence across donors. To decide whether each TCR beta V gene segment behaved as functional or pseudogenic, an earlier analysis of nearly 600 of the donors relied on high-throughput TCR beta sequencing. Donor age, sex, ethnicity and CMV serostatus were compiled together with the repertoire data. Genome-wide SNP genotypes for about 60% of the roughly 670 donors were used in a later genetic analysis, which treated that subset as a discovery cohort. Every discovery cohort repertoire had been produced on one sequencing platform. Both class I and class II loci were covered by HLA typing, at four-digit resolution. The number of donors typed differed by locus, with roughly 629-640 for A, B, C, DRB1 and DQB1, roughly 520 for DQA1, 606 for DPA1, and about 450 for DPB1. About five DR-DQ haplotypes were treated as single units for association and clustering because of strong linkage in the cohort. Across some 400 genotyped donors of the cohort, an average of about 200,000 unique TCR beta nucleotide sequences per donor were sequenced, and 15% to 20% of those sequences were non-productive.

The cohort was made up of under 800 healthy bone marrow donors. At the time of sampling, all cohort members were nominally healthy, though unrecorded immune exposures were likely present. The donor tested CMV seronegative and was one of the 352 seronegative cohort members. Every donor gave a peripheral blood sample, and the peripheral blood mononuclear cells from that sample were used for TCR beta sequencing. The Qiagen DNeasy Blood Extraction Kit was used to extract genomic DNA from the blood cell samples. The research as a whole found: A later analysis found that HLA-associated TCR beta chains were more clonally expanded and had lower generation probabilities than equally common non-associated chains. Broadly in line with IMGT annotations, most TCR beta V segments showed up in productive rearrangements about 87% or about 30% of the time in an earlier analysis of around 600 of the donors. The study listed 170 or so TCR beta chains as associated with cytomegalovirus. A further reported finding was that TCR beta sequences accurately predicted the HLA-A and HLA-B alleles for most subjects in the first cohort. While some public TCRs were present in many individuals, most TCR sequences turned up only very rarely across donors. In a later analysis, most CMV-associated TCR beta chains were found to appear HLA-restricted, with HLA associations seemingly driven largely by CMV exposure. A later genetic analysis reported fewer N-insertions in productive TCRs among donors in an Asian-associated ancestry cluster than the roughly 690-donor mean. According to the authors, the approach could potentially be generalized to other disease states and immunological phenotypes. Presence/absence analyses assumed roughly uniform sequencing depth across donors, an assumption that may not hold. A later genetic analysis associated a missense DCLRE1C variant with V-gene and J-gene trimming of TCR beta chains, and an independent cohort replicated the association. Because counts were too low, approximately 15 rarely observed V segments, including chromosome 9 orphons, were excluded from the earlier analysis of several hundred of the donors. A later analysis associated about 17,000 TCR beta sequences with specific HLA alleles at a false discovery rate of 0.05. Only TCR beta chains were sequenced in this cohort, and the absence of alpha or paired-chain data limited detectable features. CMV serostatus was the only immune exposure information available for the cohort. Because HLA typing was unavailable for some donors at each locus, only the typed subset was used in association tests. In both the original and validation cohorts, the classifier was reported to diagnose cytomegalovirus status with high specificity and sensitivity. Several of the top co-occurrence clusters appeared to be linked to parvovirus B19, influenza, CMV and Epstein-Barr virus, according to a later analysis. Some IMGT-functional V segments, including TRBV6-2 and TRBV6-3, could not be told apart with the 87-base-pair reads, so those segments were excluded. In vitro tests confirmed that a few of the cytomegalovirus-associated TCR beta chains recognize cytomegalovirus antigens. A cluster of highly shared sequence variants was judged likely to represent a technical artifact of the sequencing pipeline. Strong co-occurrence of HLA alleles, especially DR and DQ, made assigning TCR associations to individual alleles difficult. Correlated functional status among segregating V segments might reflect linkage disequilibrium, but an unknown experimental factor could not be ruled out. A later analysis found that TCR association rates varied across HLA loci, with DRB1 alleles showing the most associated TCRs and HLA-C alleles the fewest.

Comments on this clone: Its specific antigen is unknown. No clone much larger than this one lies a single base away; base qualities are absent.

At the junction V is shortened by 4 bases and J by 0 bases, with 13 bases in between. Per the germline V gene, SNHLY is the CDR1 and FYNNEI is the CDR2. The CDR3 contains 17 residues, cysteine and phenylalanine counted. The kept DNA is CDR3 alone, 51 bases in frame from the first base. The protocol used for the library was the immunoSEQ multiplex PCR assay. A mixture of 60 forward primers for TCR Vbeta segments and 13 reverse primers for TCR Jbeta segments was used in the multiplex PCR. The CDR3 region of rearranged TCR beta genes was amplified from genomic DNA by a multiplex PCR assay. Amplified TCR beta libraries were sequenced as 87-base-pair reads on the Illumina HiSeq System. From the authors' description of their analysis: A later analysis counted tens of millions of unique TCR beta chains across the 650 to 700 repertoires, and some 12 million of these chains were shared by at least two donors. Raw reads were error-corrected and collapsed into unique sequences by a nearest-neighbor algorithm in which closely related sequences were merged to remove PCR and sequencing errors. CDR3 sequences were aligned to IMGT reference sequences to assign V, D and J gene segments. Each retained sequence needed at least a six-nucleotide match to both a V gene segment and a J gene segment. Rearrangements were classified as productive when the CDR3 lacked stop codons and remained in frame with V and J, and all other rearrangements were classified as non-productive. Following IMGT convention, CDR3 was defined as the stretch from the second conserved V-encoded cysteine up to the conserved J-encoded phenylalanine. The earlier analysis of about 500 of the donors excluded sequences that lacked an unambiguous match to a single V gene segment. In an earlier analysis of around 600 of the donors, V segments were called functional above 56.7% productive rearrangements and were called segregating when the between-donor standard deviation exceeded 5%. A statistical classification framework was built for diagnosing cytomegalovirus status from the catalog of TCR beta chain sequences. In a later analysis, V and J genes were assigned by comparing TCR nucleotide sequences against IMGT/GENE-DB human TR gene sequences. The TCRdist pipeline was used in a later analysis to assign CDR3 sequences and most-parsimonious VDJ recombination scenarios. In a later analysis, each TCR beta chain was defined by its CDR3 amino acid sequence together with its V-gene family, and reads without a unique V-gene family were excluded. A later analysis removed 592 highly shared, low-generation-probability nucleotide sequences to deal with suspected cross-contamination and a sequencing artifact. For each public chain, a later analysis derived a clonal expansion index from normalized ranks of inferred template counts within each repertoire. In a later analysis, generation probabilities were computed with a VDJ recombination model fitted to out-of-frame rearrangements, and the resulting probabilities were checked against IGoR. A later analysis scored TCR-TCR, TCR-HLA and TCR-CMV co-occurrence with hypergeometric tests, applying a repertoire-size bias correction to TCR pairs. In a later analysis, false discovery rates were estimated by permuting HLA or CMV assignments 20 times. In a later analysis, co-occurring TCRs were grouped using DBSCAN, with TCRdist sequence similarity added in when clustering inside HLA-allele-positive subsets. Co-occurrence clustering excluded repertoires with fewer than 30,000 or more than 120,000 public chains, plus five with anomalous nucleotide sharing. Drawn from immuneACCESS, this table holds only the in-frame rearrangements with V and J called that TCRdb kept. Clones are partly lost; checked studies trace under half to an unresolved V gene and leave the rest unexplained. That table supplies the V and J calls and clone size; D and trimming were determined from the DNA. The sample table lists hundreds of thousands of clones, just over 70% of them with a count of one. The ten top clones hold about 2.1% of the sample.

This clonotype was sampled from a female donor in good health and CMV-seronegative. This chain is built from TRBV2 and TRBJ2-6; TRBD1 is a weak D gene call, 6 bases matching. Sequencing was carried out using PBMCs. CDR3 protein: CASSGGLTASGANVLTF. The DNA reads TGTGCCAGCAGTGGGGGGCTCACTGCCTCTGGGGCCAACGTCCTGACTTTC.